These 7 T cell receptor beta chains share one sample of origin, sequenced in a study of T cell changes during pregnancy in multiple sclerosis. Only in-frame clones appear in the TCRdb table, and some are missing; sequencing was by immunoSEQ multiplex PCR. Here the sample spans some 42,000 clones, roughly nine tenths being singletons. This sample comprised CD4+ T cells from peripheral blood mononuclear cells, obtained after pregnancy. The receptors were sampled from a female donor with multiple sclerosis, enrolled in a pregnancy study.

This clone was seen a single time. The V and J genes are TRBV7-6 and TRBJ1-3; D remains unclear. The CDR3 length is 14 residues. CDR1 and CDR2 from the germline V gene are SGHVS and FNYEAQ. Trimming stripped 2 bases from V and 0 bases from J, with 5 bases between. The CDR3: CASSLRSSGNTIYF. The DNA for the CDR3 is TGTGCCAGCAGCTTACGGAGCTCTGGAAACACCATATATTTT.

The chain links TRBV28 to TRBJ2-5, with D perhaps matching TRBD1 (5 bases). Trimming took off 4 bases at V and 1 base at J, with 13 bases between the two ends. The germline gives CDR1 MDHEN, CDR2 SYDVKM. The CDR3 length is 15 residues. The CDR3 region has the DNA TGTGCCAGCAGTTCCCTGGGGCTGGCCCAAGAGACCCAGTACTTC. It encodes CASSSLGLAQETQYF.

V gene TRBV6-1 combines with J gene TRBJ2-3; possibly TRBD1 for D (6 bases). Per germline, CDR1 MNHNS and CDR2 SASEGT. The CDR3 is made up of 12 amino acids. V lost 10 bases and J lost 0, with 8 bases in between. The CDR3 is CAMGASTDTQYF. The CDR3 nucleotides read TGTGCCATGGGGGCTAGCACAGATACGCAGTATTTT.

The J gene is TRBJ2-1, the V gene TRBV5-1; D perhaps matches TRBD2 (5 bases). The CDR3 loop spans 14 amino acids. Per the germline V gene, CDR1 is SGHRS and CDR2 is YFSETQ. The ends were cut back, 5 bases at V and 3 bases at J, with 12 bases in the middle. As DNA, the CDR3 is TGCGCCAGCAGTCGGGCTAGCTTCTACAATGAGCAGTTCTTC. Translated, it gives CASSRASFYNEQFF.

The chain has TRBV5-1 and TRBJ1-2; TRBD1 might be the D (6 bases). The CDR3 sequence is 15 residues long. The ends were cut back, 0 bases at V and 1 base at J, with 10 bases in the middle. Germline loops: CDR1 SGHRS, CDR2 YFSETQ. CDR3: CASSLDGQSNYGYTF. The CDR3 DNA follows: TGCGCCAGCAGCTTGGATGGACAGAGTAACTATGGCTACACCTTC. Looking up the rest from reference TRBV5-1 and TRBJ1-2 gives the full variable domain: KAGVTQTPRYLIKTRGQQVTLSCSPISGHRSVSWYQQTPGQGLQFLFEYFSETQRNKGNFPGRFSGRQFSNSRSEMNVSTLELGDSALYLCASSLDGQSNYGYTFGSGTRLTVV.

The chain couples TRBV28 to TRBJ1-1; D unclear. V lost 6 bases, J lost 5 bases, and 13 bases lay in between. The CDR3 spans 13 residues. Germline-derived CDR1 and CDR2 are MDHEN and SYDVKM. CDR3 in DNA: TGTGCCAGCAGAGGTGCGGCCCGAACTGAAGCTTTCTTT. Translated: CASRGAARTEAFF.

This sequence joins TRBV4-2 and TRBJ1-1, with TRBD1 matching 9 bases. Germline CDR1 LGHNA, CDR2 YNFKEQ. Unmatched junction bases numbered 7, after V lost 2 bases and J lost 6 bases. The CDR3 is made up of 15 amino acids. CDR3 DNA: TGTGCCAGCAGCCAACCTGGACAGGGGTGGGCTGAAGCTTTCTTT. Its protein product is CASSQPGQGWAEAFF.